This T cell receptor beta chain was sequenced for a study of T cell clones after liver transplantation. Study details: TCRbeta sequencing after a pre-transplant mixed lymphocyte reaction identified graft-donor-reactive clones, later tracked in post-transplant blood.

Study findings and constraints: Post-transplant time points were not standardized, so conclusions are preliminary. Compared with third party-reactive sequences, donor-reactive ones declined more, independent of withdrawal success.

Data came from immunoSEQ multiplex PCR; TCRdb stores just in-frame clones and leaves some out. The data hold about 70,000 clones, with 80% observed a single time. As for this clone: The antigen is unknown.

V shed 0 bases and J shed 3 bases, with 6 bases lying between them. CDR3 length: 13 residues. CDR1 and CDR2 from the germline V gene are LGHNA and YSLEER. This chain joins TRBV4-3 and TRBJ2-7; D perhaps matches TRBD1 (5 bases). The sample consisted of CD4+ T cells from blood, taken 12 months after liver transplant. The TCR comes from a human patient who received a liver transplant. Part of the T cells may come from the graft donor. CDR3 coding DNA: TGCGCCAGCAGCCAAGAGCAGGGCTACGAGCAGTACTTC. Translating gives CASSQEQGYEQYF.